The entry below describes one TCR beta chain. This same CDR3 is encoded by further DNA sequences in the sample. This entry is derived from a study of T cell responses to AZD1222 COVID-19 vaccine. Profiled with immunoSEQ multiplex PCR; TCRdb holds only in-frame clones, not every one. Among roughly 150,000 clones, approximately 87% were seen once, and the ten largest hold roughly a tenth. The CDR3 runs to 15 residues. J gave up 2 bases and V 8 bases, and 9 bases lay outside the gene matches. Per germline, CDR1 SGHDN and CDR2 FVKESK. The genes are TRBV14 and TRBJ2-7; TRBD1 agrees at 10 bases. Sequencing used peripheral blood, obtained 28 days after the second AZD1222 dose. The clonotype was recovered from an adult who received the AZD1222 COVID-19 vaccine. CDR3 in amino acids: CASSPSGTGAYEQYF. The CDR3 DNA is TGTGCCAGCTCCCCAAGCGGGACAGGGGCCTACGAGCAGTACTTC.